Listed below are T cell receptor beta chains from one sample, sequenced in a study of response to subunit inactivated influenza vaccine. TCRdb re-called the RT-PCR reads through MiXCR, storing one row per CDR3 protein. In the table there are about 540,000 distinct CDR3 sequences, roughly 23% of which are singletons. The sample was also reused in another study, on T cells expressing NK-cell markers.

The source was CD4+ T cells sorted from PBMCs, collected roughly 13 days after vaccination. These receptors all stem from a man between 45 and 60 years old who received an inactivated influenza vaccine. CDR3s include the opening cysteine and the closing phenylalanine or tryptophan.

j_call	v_call	cdr3_aa
TRBJ2-7	TRBV12-3/TRBV12-4	CASSESWTGVGNEQYF
TRBJ2-1	TRBV11-2	CASSSRSGVYNEQFF
TRBJ1-2	TRBV10-2	CASSEKGINYGYTF
TRBJ2-7	TRBV23-1	CASVPGGLTAYEQYF
TRBJ2-5	TRBV5-4	CASSSGGEETQYF
TRBJ2-5	TRBV5-1	CASSLGPRDETQYF
TRBJ2-1	TRBV7-2	CASSRTSGRKGNEQFF
TRBJ2-6	TRBV6-1	CASRTDRDPRPGANVLTF
TRBJ2-1	TRBV18	CASSPMGQGDNEQFF
TRBJ2-1	TRBV7-9	CASSATSGARSYNEQFF
TRBJ2-7	TRBV4-1	CASSQEGHSYEQYF
TRBJ1-5	TRBV2	CASSVGGTGIGPQHF
TRBJ1-1	TRBV10-3	CAILRGGNTEAFF
TRBJ1-6	TRBV10-3	CAISELEGTIENSPLHF
TRBJ1-4	TRBV5-1	CASSPRWAGIEKLFF
TRBJ2-3	TRBV9	CASSVAAGGLAEDTQYF
TRBJ2-5	TRBV29-1	CSAAAGTGAQETQYF
TRBJ2-3	TRBV7-2	CASSLYIDTQYF
TRBJ2-7	TRBV15	CATSIDRQGPYEQYF
TRBJ1-5	TRBV12-3/TRBV12-4	CASSLMGQPQHF
TRBJ2-3	TRBV6-1	CASSAGLAANTDTQYF
TRBJ2-3	TRBV7-2	CASSLEPDTQYF
TRBJ1-1	TRBV5-1	CASSPSRVANTEAFF
TRBJ2-3	TRBV29-1	CSGVKSGTSDTQYF
TRBJ1-2	TRBV5-1	CASSFSGGGGDGYTF
TRBJ2-1	TRBV4-2	CASSQAQGNEQFF
TRBJ2-7	TRBV7-2	CASSLAKPYEQYF
TRBJ2-3	TRBV24-1	CATSDPGTNTDTQYF
TRBJ2-7	TRBV10-3	CAISESTSGGSYEQYF
TRBJ2-2	TRBV7-3	CASKTSGSSGELFF
TRBJ1-2	TRBV12-3/TRBV12-4	CASSLLGQGYGYTF
TRBJ2-3	TRBV28	CASSPLGQGAGDTQYF
TRBJ1-5	TRBV20-1	CSASDRALSNQPQHF
TRBJ2-7	TRBV20-1	CSAGRQGRDYEQYF
TRBJ2-7	TRBV7-9	CASSLTHEQYF
TRBJ2-2	TRBV12-3/TRBV12-4	CASSLRGAVTGELFF
TRBJ2-1	TRBV25-1	CASSDPRLSPPYEQFF
TRBJ2-3	TRBV12-3/TRBV12-4	CASSLQQPASTDTQYF
TRBJ2-1	TRBV27	CANNRDFYNEQFF
TRBJ2-2	TRBV28	CASMGHNTGELFF
TRBJ2-3	TRBV20-1	CSASLAGVKDTQYF
TRBJ2-4	TRBV28	CASRGQGVAKNIQYF
TRBJ2-1	TRBV28	CARPGRTYNEQFF
TRBJ2-2	TRBV3-1	CASSLGTGAGELFF
TRBJ1-2	TRBV7-2	CASSLARTGYTF
TRBJ2-5	TRBV12-3/TRBV12-4	CASSLARGLETQYF
TRBJ2-5	TRBV4-1	CASSRAVPLAQETQYF
TRBJ2-2	TRBV2	CASSLRGTGAPGELFF
TRBJ2-2	TRBV11-3	CASSFGTGGNTGELFF
TRBJ2-7	TRBV5-5	CASSNRGDEQYF
TRBJ2-1	TRBV20-1	CSARDPASGRANEQFF
TRBJ2-7	TRBV14	CASSQYSEQYF
TRBJ2-2	TRBV11-1	CASSALLAGITGELFF
TRBJ2-7	TRBV18	CASSPELLIMGEQYF
TRBJ2-7	TRBV11-2	CASSLAGTGATYEQYF
TRBJ2-7	TRBV5-1	CASSLWRTGVPYEQYF